Listed below are T cell receptor beta chains from one sample, sequenced in a study of a mutant IDH1 vaccine in newly diagnosed glioma. The antigens of these receptors remain unknown. Repertoires were generated with immunoSEQ multiplex PCR, while TCRdb's copy carries only in-frame clones and drops some. This sample has some 38,000 clones, with over 70% found just once. The sample consisted of PBMCs, taken from a glioma patient whose treatment included an IDH1 peptide vaccine. The receptors originated from a man aged 35 to 55 with glioma. Each CDR3 is given with its conserved first and last residue. A D gene is named only where the DNA matches it firmly. The listing skips clone size in some rows; elsewhere it reads once, few, many or a size class.

j_call,clone_size,d_call,v_call,cdr3_aa,cdr3_nt
TRBJ2-3,.,.,TRBV7-9,CASSFRGQDTQYF,TGTGCCAGCAGCTTCCGGGGGCAAGATACGCAGTATTTT
TRBJ1-2,.,.,TRBV7-2,CASSSDREYGYTF,TGTGCCAGCAGCTCTGATAGGGAGTATGGCTACACCTTC
TRBJ1-3,.,TRBD1,TRBV5-1,CASSPTRGTGGSLSGNTIYF,TGCGCCAGCAGCCCGACTCGGGGGACAGGGGGTTCGCTCTCTGGAAACACCATATATTTT
TRBJ1-2,.,.,TRBV21-1,CASRWDRGEYGYTF,TGTGCCAGCAGGTGGGACAGGGGAGAATATGGCTACACCTTC
TRBJ2-3,.,TRBD1,TRBV28,CASSSPGGTGGARDTQYF,TGTGCCAGCAGTTCGCCGGGAGGGACAGGGGGCGCAAGGGATACGCAGTATTTT
TRBJ2-1,.,TRBD2,TRBV28,CASKGLAKNSYNEQFF,TGTGCCAGCAAGGGACTAGCGAAGAATTCCTACAATGAGCAGTTCTTC
TRBJ2-7,.,TRBD1,TRBV6-5,CASTDGGQGGNEQYF,TGTGCCAGCACCGACGGGGGACAGGGAGGGAACGAGCAGTACTTC
TRBJ2-7,.,TRBD1,TRBV7-8,CASSQGQGRPYEQYF,TGTGCCAGCAGCCAAGGACAGGGGAGGCCCTACGAGCAGTACTTC
TRBJ1-5,few,TRBD1,TRBV7-2,CASRSGTGSNQPQHF,TGTGCCAGCAGGTCCGGGACAGGTAGCAATCAGCCCCAGCATTTT
TRBJ1-1,.,.,TRBV5-8,CASSLGMDMNTEAFF,TGTGCCAGCAGCTTGGGGATGGACATGAACACTGAAGCTTTCTTT
TRBJ2-1,once,.,TRBV11-2,CASSLDPTDNEQFF,TGTGCCAGCAGCTTAGACCCCACGGACAATGAGCAGTTCTTC
TRBJ2-2,.,.,TRBV5-6,CASSLGNTGELFF,TGTGCCAGCAGCTTGGGGAACACCGGGGAGCTGTTTTTT
TRBJ1-5,few,.,TRBV6-1,CASTERGEPWQPQHF,TGTGCCAGCACCGAGAGGGGGGAACCCTGGCAGCCCCAGCATTTT
TRBJ2-3,.,TRBD2,TRBV7-2,CASSWTSGSTDTQYF,TGTGCCAGCAGCTGGACTAGCGGGAGCACAGATACGCAGTATTTT
TRBJ2-7,.,.,TRBV4-2,CASSPEGQGLSYEQYF,TGTGCCAGCAGCCCTGAGGGGCAGGGCCTCTCCTACGAGCAGTACTTC
TRBJ1-3,.,.,TRBV11-2,CASSLARGNSGNTIYF,TGTGCCAGCAGCTTAGCGCGCGGAAACTCTGGAAACACCATATATTTT
TRBJ2-2,.,.,TRBV5-1,CASANGWDTGELFF,TGCGCCAGCGCGAATGGATGGGACACCGGGGAGCTGTTTTTT
TRBJ1-1,.,.,TRBV6-1,CASSVEGGNTEAFF,TGTGCCAGCAGTGTGGAGGGGGGGAACACTGAAGCTTTCTTT
TRBJ1-5,.,.,TRBV19,CASSIDNLGGNQPQHF,TGTGCCAGTAGTATAGACAACCTGGGTGGTAATCAGCCCCAGCATTTT
TRBJ2-1,.,TRBD1,TRBV14,CASSPGTGVVNEQFF,TGTGCCAGCAGCCCCGGGACAGGTGTTGTTAATGAGCAGTTCTTC
TRBJ1-2,.,.,TRBV7-9,CASSPSSYTF,TGTGCCAGCAGCCCCTCGAGCTACACCTTC
TRBJ2-1,.,TRBD1,TRBV7-6,CASSHPPGQGNEQFF,TGTGCCAGCAGCCACCCCCCGGGACAGGGAAATGAGCAGTTCTTC
TRBJ2-5,.,TRBD2,TRBV10-2,CASSESNSGRGETQYF,TGCGCCAGCAGTGAGTCGAATTCCGGGAGGGGAGAGACCCAGTACTTC
TRBJ1-1,few,.,TRBV29-1,CSAEGGANTEAFF,TGCAGCGCCGAGGGGGGGGCGAACACTGAAGCTTTCTTT
TRBJ1-1,few,.,TRBV5-6,CASSPMNTEAFF,TGTGCCAGCAGTCCCATGAACACTGAAGCTTTCTTT
TRBJ2-3,.,TRBD2,TRBV7-2,CASSPPLAGVTDTQYF,TGTGCCAGCAGCCCGCCCCTAGCGGGGGTCACAGATACGCAGTATTTT
TRBJ1-1,.,.,TRBV5-4,CASTLAGGGLLNTEAFF,TGTGCCAGCACCCTCGCTGGTGGGGGGCTCTTGAACACTGAAGCTTTCTTT
TRBJ1-3,.,.,TRBV6-1,CATHSSGNTIYF,TGTGCCACCCATAGCTCTGGAAACACCATATATTTT
TRBJ1-4,once,.,TRBV14,CASSQDFTGRNEKLFF,TGTGCCAGCAGCCAAGATTTTACAGGGAGGAATGAAAAACTGTTTTTT
TRBJ1-4,.,.,TRBV11-3,CASSLAGERNEKLFF,TGTGCCAGCAGCTTAGCGGGGGAGAGAAATGAAAAACTGTTTTTT
TRBJ2-1,.,TRBD2,TRBV19,CASSIQRGYNEQFF,TGTGCCAGTAGTATTCAGCGGGGATACAATGAGCAGTTCTTC